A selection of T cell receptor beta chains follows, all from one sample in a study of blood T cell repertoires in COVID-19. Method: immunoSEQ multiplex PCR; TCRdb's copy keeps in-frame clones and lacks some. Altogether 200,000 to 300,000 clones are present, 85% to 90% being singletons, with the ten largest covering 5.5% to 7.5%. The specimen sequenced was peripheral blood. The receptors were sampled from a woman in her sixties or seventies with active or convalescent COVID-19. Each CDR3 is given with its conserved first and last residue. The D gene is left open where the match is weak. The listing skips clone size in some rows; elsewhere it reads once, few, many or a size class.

TGCGCCAGCAGCTTGACTAGCGGGCTAGAGGAGCAGTTCTTC	CASSLTSGLEEQFF	TRBJ2-1	TRBV5-1	TRBD2	.
TGCGCCAGCAGCCAAGATACTAAGAATCAGCCCCAGCATTTT	CASSQDTKNQPQHF	TRBJ1-5	TRBV4-1	.	.
TGTGCCACCTGGGGGGGGACCTTAGAGACCGGGGAGCTGTTTTTT	CATWGGTLETGELFF	TRBJ2-2	TRBV15	TRBD2	.
TGTGCCAGCAGTAATGGACAGGGGGGCGCGGGGGCCTTC	CASSNGQGGAGAF	TRBJ1-2	TRBV6-5	TRBD1	.
TGTGCCAGCAGTTACAAAGGGAGCTCCTACAATGAGCAGTTCTTC	CASSYKGSSYNEQFF	TRBJ2-1	TRBV6-5	.	.
TGTGCCAGCAGCCATAGTGGGGACAGGCGGAATTCACCCCTCCACTTT	CASSHSGDRRNSPLHF	TRBJ1-6	TRBV4-2	TRBD1	.
TGTGCCAGCAGTGAAGCGATCGGTGTCAGCGGGAAACTGTTTTTT	CASSEAIGVSGKLFF	TRBJ1-4	TRBV6-1	.	.
TGTGCCAGCAGTTACTCAGGACAGGCGAGAAACACCATATATTTT	CASSYSGQARNTIYF	TRBJ1-3	TRBV6-2/TRBV6-3	TRBD1	.
TGTGCCAGCAGTCTCCTCAGCGGGGGAGAGTACGAGCAGTACTTC	CASSLLSGGEYEQYF	TRBJ2-7	TRBV7-9	TRBD2	.
TGCGCCAGCAGCCCGGGGACATTCCAAGAGACCCAGTACTTC	CASSPGTFQETQYF	TRBJ2-5	TRBV4-3	.	once
TGCGCCAGCAGCCACACTATTCAGGGATCGAACACCGGGGAGCTGTTTTTT	CASSHTIQGSNTGELFF	TRBJ2-2	TRBV5-1	.	.
TGCGCCAGCAGCTGGGGACAGGGGCTCAATGAGCAGTTCTTC	CASSWGQGLNEQFF	TRBJ2-1	TRBV5-1	TRBD1	.
TGTGCCAGTAGTATGACCAGGGGGCGAACTGAAGCTTTCTTT	CASSMTRGRTEAFF	TRBJ1-1	TRBV19	TRBD1	.
TGTGCCAGTAGTACCAAACAGACAGGGATGGGAAATCAGCCCCAGCATTTT	CASSTKQTGMGNQPQHF	TRBJ1-5	TRBV19	TRBD1	once
TGCGCCAGCAGAGAGGGGCATGGACAGGGCGGTTCACCCCTCCACTTT	CASREGHGQGGSPLHF	TRBJ1-6	TRBV5-1	TRBD1	.
TGTGCCAGTAGTACCATCGGGGGGGTAACCCTTGGCGAGCAGTACTTC	CASSTIGGVTLGEQYF	TRBJ2-7	TRBV19	TRBD2	.
TGCGCCAGCAGTGTTGGTAGTCAGCCCCAGCATTTT	CASSVGSQPQHF	TRBJ1-5	TRBV10-2	.	.
TGTGCCAGCAGCGAGGGCATGAACACTGAAGCTTTCTTT	CASSEGMNTEAFF	TRBJ1-1	TRBV7-9	.	.
TGTGCCAGTAGTATTCCGGGACAGGGGATAATTTATGGCTACACCTTC	CASSIPGQGIIYGYTF	TRBJ1-2	TRBV19	TRBD1	.
TGTGCCAGCAGCCAAACAGGGCGCGAAGCTTTCTTT	CASSQTGREAFF	TRBJ1-1	TRBV7-3	.	.
TGTGCCAGCAGCGTAGGGGCGCGGGGGGGCAACGAGCAGTACTTC	CASSVGARGGNEQYF	TRBJ2-7	TRBV9	TRBD2	.
TGTGCCAGTACGTTGGCTAGCTCCTATAATTCACCCCTCCACTTT	CASTLASSYNSPLHF	TRBJ1-6	TRBV3-1/TRBV3-2	.	.
TGTGCCATCAAAATACAGGCTAATTCACCCCTCCACTTT	CAIKIQANSPLHF	TRBJ1-6	TRBV10-3	.	few
TGTGCCAGCAGTGAAGGGGACAGCCGTCACACCATATATTTT	CASSEGDSRHTIYF	TRBJ1-3	TRBV6-1	TRBD1	.
TGTGCCAGCAGCCAACCACCCTGGGACAGAAAAGAGACCCAGTACTTC	CASSQPPWDRKETQYF	TRBJ2-5	TRBV7-8	TRBD1	.
TGTGCCACCAGTGAGAGGAACACCCGAGGGGGTCAGTACTTC	CATSERNTRGGQYF	TRBJ2-7	TRBV24-1	.	.
TGTGCCAGCAGCTTAGGAAGCGGGGGAATCAACACAGATACGCAGTATTTT	CASSLGSGGINTDTQYF	TRBJ2-3	TRBV7-2	TRBD2	.
TGTGCCAGCAGTTGGGCCGCCGATCGGACCTTC	CASSWAADRTF	TRBJ1-2	TRBV6-1	.	.
TGTGCCAGCAGTGAAGGGACCCCGGGAGAGCTGTTTTTT	CASSEGTPGELFF	TRBJ2-2	TRBV2	.	.
TGTGCCAGCAGCCAAATCTCACAGGCCCAAGATACGCAGTATTTT	CASSQISQAQDTQYF	TRBJ2-3	TRBV3-1/TRBV3-2	.	.
TGTGCCACCAGCAGAGATCCGAGGGACTATGGCTACACCTTC	CATSRDPRDYGYTF	TRBJ1-2	TRBV15	.	.
TGTGCCAGCAGTTACCGGACAGGGGCGCCTCGGGATACGCAGTATTTT	CASSYRTGAPRDTQYF	TRBJ2-3	TRBV6-2/TRBV6-3	TRBD1	.
TGTGCCAGCAGTTATAACCGGGACAACTCACCCCTCCACTTT	CASSYNRDNSPLHF	TRBJ1-6	TRBV6-5	.	few
TGCGCCAGCAGCCAAGGCGGGACAGGGCTCCACGAGCAGTACTTC	CASSQGGTGLHEQYF	TRBJ2-7	TRBV5-1	TRBD1	few
TGTGCCAGCAGCACTCGACTAGCGGGGCTCACAGATACGCAGTATTTT	CASSTRLAGLTDTQYF	TRBJ2-3	TRBV7-6	TRBD2	.
TGTGCCAGCAGCACCACTAGCGGTTCTTACAATGAGCAGTTCTTC	CASSTTSGSYNEQFF	TRBJ2-1	TRBV7-9	TRBD2	.
TGTGCCACCAGTGACCCCAGGGGCCCTTTATATGGCTACACCTTC	CATSDPRGPLYGYTF	TRBJ1-2	TRBV24-1	.	.
TGTGCCAGCAGAGAGTCGGGGGGCTCCTACAATGAGCAGTTCTTC	CASRESGGSYNEQFF	TRBJ2-1	TRBV2	TRBD2	.
TGCGCCAGCAGCCTCCAGGACAGGGGGACTGAAGCTTTCTTT	CASSLQDRGTEAFF	TRBJ1-1	TRBV5-1	TRBD1	.
TGTGCCAGCAGTTTAAGCGGGTCCAGGAACACTGAAGCTTTCTTT	CASSLSGSRNTEAFF	TRBJ1-1	TRBV7-8	.	few
TGTGCCAGCAGTTACTCCCGACAGGTAAAGGATACGCAGTATTTT	CASSYSRQVKDTQYF	TRBJ2-3	TRBV6-5	.	.
TGTGCCAGCAGTAGTCGACAGGGGCGAATCACTGAAGCTTTCTTT	CASSSRQGRITEAFF	TRBJ1-1	TRBV6-5	TRBD1	.
TGTGCCAGCTCACACAACACCGGGGATTATGGCTACACCTTC	CASSHNTGDYGYTF	TRBJ1-2	TRBV18	.	.
TGTGCCAGCAGCTCCGGACTAGCGGAGACCCAGTACTTC	CASSSGLAETQYF	TRBJ2-5	TRBV9	TRBD2	.
TGCGCCAGCAGCTTTATACAGGACAGGCCCCCCTACGAGCAGTACTTC	CASSFIQDRPPYEQYF	TRBJ2-7	TRBV5-1	TRBD1	few
TGTGCCAGCAGCCAAGACGGGACAGGGGTCTACGAGCAGTACTTC	CASSQDGTGVYEQYF	TRBJ2-7	TRBV3-1/TRBV3-2	TRBD1	.
TGTGCCAGCTCACCACTTTTGGTGGCGGATAGGAATGAGCAGTTCTTC	CASSPLLVADRNEQFF	TRBJ2-1	TRBV18	.	.
TGTGCCAGCAGCCCGACTCAAGAGACCCAGTACTTC	CASSPTQETQYF	TRBJ2-5	TRBV3-1/TRBV3-2	.	.
TGTGCCAGCAGCCCCTCGACAGGGGCAAAGAACATTCAGTACTTC	CASSPSTGAKNIQYF	TRBJ2-4	TRBV5-4	TRBD1	.
TGTGCCAGCAGTGACCAGGTTCTAAACACCATATATTTT	CASSDQVLNTIYF	TRBJ1-3	TRBV6-1	.	.
TGTGCCAGCAGCTCCCAGTCCCGGGACAGGGGCGAACTGTTTTTT	CASSSQSRDRGELFF	TRBJ1-4	TRBV7-9	TRBD1	.
TGTGCCAGTAGTCCTCTCCGGACAGGGCCTGGAAACACCATATATTTT	CASSPLRTGPGNTIYF	TRBJ1-3	TRBV19	TRBD1	.
TGCGCCAGCAGCTTCTCGGGGGTTCTCGAGCAGTACTTC	CASSFSGVLEQYF	TRBJ2-7	TRBV5-1	.	.
TGTGCCAGCAGTTACTGGGAGGGAATGGTGGGTCAGCCCCAGCATTTT	CASSYWEGMVGQPQHF	TRBJ1-5	TRBV6-2/TRBV6-3	.	.
TGTGCCAGCTCACCAGAGGTGGAGACCCAGTACTTC	CASSPEVETQYF	TRBJ2-5	TRBV18	.	.
TGTGCCAGCAGCTTGGACAGGGGAACTGAAGCTTTCTTT	CASSLDRGTEAFF	TRBJ1-1	TRBV7-6	TRBD1	many
TGTGCCAGCAGCTTAGGGACAGTCGGGTCTAATTCACCCCTCCACTTT	CASSLGTVGSNSPLHF	TRBJ1-6	TRBV7-6	.	.
TGTGCCAGCAGCCTGATACGAGGGGGCAATGAGCAGTTCTTC	CASSLIRGGNEQFF	TRBJ2-1	TRBV11-2	.	.
TGTGCCAGCAGTTACTCGGACTCAGAAGCTTTCTTT	CASSYSDSEAFF	TRBJ1-1	TRBV6-5	.	.